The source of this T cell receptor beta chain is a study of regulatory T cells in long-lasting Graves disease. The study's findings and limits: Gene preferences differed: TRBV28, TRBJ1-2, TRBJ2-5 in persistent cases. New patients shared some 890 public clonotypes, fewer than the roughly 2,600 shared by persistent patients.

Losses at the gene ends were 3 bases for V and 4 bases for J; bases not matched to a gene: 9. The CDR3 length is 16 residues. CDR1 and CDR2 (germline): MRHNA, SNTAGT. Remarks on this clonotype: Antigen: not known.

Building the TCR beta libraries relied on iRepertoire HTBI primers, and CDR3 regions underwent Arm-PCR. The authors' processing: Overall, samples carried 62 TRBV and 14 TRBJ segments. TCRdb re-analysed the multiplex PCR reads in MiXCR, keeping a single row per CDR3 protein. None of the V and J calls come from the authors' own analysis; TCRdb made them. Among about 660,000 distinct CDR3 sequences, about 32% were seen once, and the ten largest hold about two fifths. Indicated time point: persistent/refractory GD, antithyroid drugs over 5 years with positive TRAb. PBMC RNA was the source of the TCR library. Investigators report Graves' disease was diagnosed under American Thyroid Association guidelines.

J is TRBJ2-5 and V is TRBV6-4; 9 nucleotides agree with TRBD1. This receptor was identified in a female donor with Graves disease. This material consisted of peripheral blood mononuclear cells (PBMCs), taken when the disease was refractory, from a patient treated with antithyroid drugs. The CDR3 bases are TGTGCCAGCAGTGAGGGAACAGGGGGCTATGGAGAGACCCAGTACTTC. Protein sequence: CASSEGTGGYGETQYF.